In its sample, the clone carrying this T cell receptor beta chain was seen a few times. Its specificity is not known. This sample was included in a study of breast tumors, draining lymph nodes, adjacent tissues. The V and J ends lost 9 bases and 1 base respectively, with 12 bases between them. This CDR3 contains 13 residues. Germline-derived CDR1 and CDR2 are LNHDA and SQIVND (reference sequence). The study, taken as a whole, reports: Compared with lymph nodes, tumors were less diverse; compared with nontumor tissue, more. Luminal-like breast cancer showed significantly higher tumor–nontumor repertoire similarity than basal-like. Findings are consistent with lymph node origin and intratumoral expansion of most tumor T cells.

Via MiXCR, TCRdb re-called the multiplex PCR reads, giving one row per CDR3 protein. The repertoire holds about 200,000 distinct CDR3 sequences, around 33% seen once, with roughly 4.3% in the top ten. Samples came from axillary lymph nodes draining the breast cancer. The receptor was derived from a female donor with breast cancer. Some clones in this sample may be carry-over from other donors' samples. The sample was axillary lymph node tissue. This chain links TRBV19 with TRBJ1-1; no definite D call. CDR3 protein: CASTLGGNTEAFF. CDR3 nucleotide sequence: TGTGCCAGCACATTAGGAGGGAACACTGAAGCTTTCTTT.